A single sample is the source of the 19 T cell receptor beta chains below, sequenced in a study of CD8+ T cells in alopecia areata. The treatment here: oral pan-JAK inhibitor, 5-10 mg twice daily. It was cDNA, reverse transcribed from extracted RNA, that served as the sequencing template. Using immunoSEQ multiplex PCR, the repertoire was profiled, and TCRdb retains in-frame clones only, with some absent. Here the sample spans some 150,000 clones, 65% to 90% being singletons. The sample was CD8+ T cells sorted from blood, taken at week 4, from a patient treated with tofacitinib. The origin of the receptors is a human donor with alopecia areata.

V and J are TRBV23-1 and TRBJ2-7; D gene ambiguous. TRBV23-1 is an ORF for which the function is uncertain. V lost 2 bases to trimming and J lost 2 bases, with 7 bases between them. The CDR3 extends over 13 amino acids. CDR3 nucleotides: TGCGCCAGCAGTCAAGGGGTCCCCTACGAGCAGTACTTC. Translated, it gives CASSQGVPYEQYF.

The chain carries TRBV27 and TRBJ2-7; 11 nucleotides agree with TRBD1. The V gene end was trimmed by 7 bases and the J gene end by 1 base; junction bases not matched to a gene: 6. Germline V gives CDR1 MNHEY, CDR2 SMNVEV (reference sequence). The CDR3 sequence is 15 residues long. Here the CDR3 reads CASKKGDRGSYEQYF. CDR3 bases: TGTGCCAGCAAGAAAGGGGACAGGGGGTCCTACGAGCAGTACTTC.

In DNA form, the CDR3 reads TGTGCCAGCAAGGGAGGAGGGGGCGGCTATGGCTACACCTTC. Residues: CASKGGGGGYGYTF. This chain connects TRBV27 to TRBJ1-2; TRBD1 agrees at 7 bases. J gave up 4 bases and V 7 bases, and 9 bases lay outside the gene matches. CDR1 is MNHEY, CDR2 SMNVEV, per germline (reference sequence). The CDR3 sequence is 14 residues long.

This sequence joins TRBV13 and TRBJ1-5, with a possible D match to TRBD1 (5 bases). Germline V gene lookup returns CDR1 PRHDT and CDR2 FYEKMQ (reference sequence). V shed 5 bases and J shed 0 bases, with 11 bases lying between them. The CDR3 sequence is 15 residues long. The CDR3 spells CASSIRDLSNQPQHF. As DNA, the CDR3 is TGTGCCAGCAGCATACGGGACCTTAGCAATCAGCCCCAGCATTTT.

Only one count was recorded for this clone. V gene TRBV4-1 combines with J gene TRBJ1-4; no definite D call. The germline gives CDR1 MGHRA, CDR2 YSYEKL. CDR3 size: 17 residues. Trimming left V 4 bases short and J 0 bases short, with 15 bases between. CDR3 protein: CASSPGGSSATNEKLFF. In nucleotides, the CDR3 is TGCGCCAGCAGCCCTGGCGGGTCAAGTGCAACTAATGAAAAACTGTTTTTT.

This chain joins TRBV16 and TRBJ2-7; D uncertain. CDR1 and CDR2 from the germline V gene are KGHSY and FQNENV. This CDR3 comprises 14 residues. Trimming pared 3 bases from V and 1 base from J, leaving 10 bases between. The CDR3 DNA sequence: TGTGCCAGCAGCCACCCCGGGCAGTCCTACGAGCAGTACTTC. Translation: CASSHPGQSYEQYF.

The table lists this clone with a count of one. The chain carries TRBV21-1 and TRBJ2-7. TRBV21-1 is flagged as a pseudogene. This CDR3 is built from 16 residues. CDR3 protein: CASSKVTRTGGYEQYF. CDR3 nucleotides: TGTGCCAGCAGCAAAGTTACCCGGACGGGCGGCTACGAGCAGTACTTC.

This clone turned up a few times. The chain combines TRBV7-8 with TRBJ2-3; no firm D call. The CDR3 sequence is 13 residues long. In germline, CDR1 is SGHVS, CDR2 FQNEAQ. Trimming cost V 0 bases and J 6 bases, with 7 bases left between them. The CDR3 nucleotides read TGTGCCAGCAGCTTAGCTGGTTGGGATACGCAGTATTTT. Amino acids: CASSLAGWDTQYF.

The chain links TRBV6-5 to TRBJ2-5, with unresolved D. The CDR3 is 12 residues long. Germline-derived CDR1 and CDR2 are MNHEY and SVGAGI. Trimming left V 1 base short and J 1 base short, with 1 base between. In DNA, the CDR3 is TGTGCCAGCAGTTACTTCCAAGAGACCCAGTACTTC. This encodes CASSYFQETQYF.

The gene calls are TRBV7-9 and TRBJ2-1; 11 nucleotides match TRBD2. The trim removed 5 bases at V and 2 bases at J, leaving 2 bases unmatched. The germline V gene has CDR1 SEHNR and CDR2 FQNEAQ (reference sequence). The CDR3 runs 15 residues. For the CDR3, the DNA is TGTGCCAGCAGCCCGGGACTAGCGGCCTACAATGAGCAGTTCTTC. This codes for CASSPGLAAYNEQFF.

The chain couples TRBV5-6 to TRBJ2-5, with D maybe TRBD1 (5 bases). V lost 1 base and J 0 bases, leaving 7 bases between the germline ends. The CDR3 has 14 amino acids. The germline V gene encodes CDR1 SGHDT and CDR2 YYEEEE. The CDR3 loop is CASSLLQDQETQYF. CDR3 DNA sequence: TGTGCCAGCAGCTTGTTACAGGACCAAGAGACCCAGTACTTC.

The chain couples TRBV2 to TRBJ2-2; 9 positions match TRBD2. CDR1 is SNHLY and CDR2 is FYNNEI in the germline V gene. There are 17 residues in the CDR3. The trim removed 9 bases at V and 1 base at J, leaving 12 bases unmatched. The CDR3 bases are TGTGCCAGTGGCTCCACGAATAGCGGGGGGAACACCGGGGAGCTGTTTTTT. It encodes CASGSTNSGGNTGELFF. Based on the CDR3 plus reference TRBV2 and TRBJ2-2, the full variable domain is EPEVTQTPSHQVTQMGQEVILRCVPISNHLYFYWYRQILGQKVEFLVSFYNNEISEKSEIFDDQFSVERPDGSNFTLKIRSTKLEDSAMYFCASGSTNSGGNTGELFFGEGSRLTVL.

This clone was recorded only once. The chain couples TRBV29-1 to TRBJ2-5; TRBD1 matches at 10 bases. The J call may be wrong; the DNA end is better matched by TRBJ2-7. The germline gives CDR1 SQVTM, CDR2 ANQGSEA. CDR3 length: 14 amino acids. The CDR3 DNA reads as TGCAGCGTGAGTGGACAGGGGGTCTCCTACGAGCAGTACTTC. The encoded protein is CSVSGQGVSYEQYF.

This clone was recorded once. The gene calls are TRBV2 and TRBJ2-1; TRBD2 agrees at 8 bases. With 4 bases clipped from V and 4 bases from J, the junction kept 6 bases outside the gene matches. The CDR3 covers 15 residues. Germline-derived CDR1 and CDR2 are SNHLY and FYNNEI. CDR3 in DNA: TGTGCCAGCAGTGTGGGAGCGGGGGATTACAATGAGCAGTTCTTC. This encodes CASSVGAGDYNEQFF.

The chain links TRBV4-3 to TRBJ2-7; 8 nucleotides match TRBD1. The germline V gene encodes CDR1 LGHNA and CDR2 YSLEER. J was trimmed by 4 bases and V by 5 bases; bases with no gene match: 7. CDR3 length: 14 residues. The CDR3 region has the DNA TGCGCCAGCAGCGAAGGACAGGGACGGTACGAGCAGTACTTC. Translating it yields CASSEGQGRYEQYF.

This chain uses TRBV2 with TRBJ2-7; 7 bases fit TRBD1. With 5 bases clipped from V and 6 bases from J, the junction kept 13 bases outside the gene matches. Germline V gene sequence: CDR1 SNHLY, CDR2 FYNNEI. The CDR3 covers 15 residues. The DNA for the CDR3 is TGTGCCAGCAGTAAGGGACAGACCCTGCCGGGCGAGCAGTACTTC. Protein sequence: CASSKGQTLPGEQYF.

The rearrangement joins TRBV6-1 to TRBJ2-2; TRBD2 matches at 10 bases. In germline, CDR1 is MNHNS, CDR2 SASEGT. The CDR3 runs 18 residues. J lost 1 base, V lost 4 bases, and 9 bases had no gene match. The CDR3 loop is CASSGGLTSGWNTGELFF. In nucleotides, the CDR3 is TGTGCCAGCAGTGGGGGTCTGACTAGCGGGTGGAACACCGGGGAGCTGTTTTTT.

The V and J genes are TRBV2 and TRBJ2-4; D unresolved. V was clipped by 4 bases and J by 4 bases, with 11 bases between them. Germline V gene lookup returns CDR1 SNHLY and CDR2 FYNNEI. The CDR3 totals 14 residues. The CDR3 nucleotides read TGTGCCAGCAGTGTTCCCCTAGATAAAAACATTCAGTACTTC. The encoded protein is CASSVPLDKNIQYF.

This chain uses TRBV14 with TRBJ2-7, with D unclear. Trimming removed 3 bases from V and 0 bases from J, with 18 bases in between. Germline CDR1 is SGHDN and CDR2 is FVKESK. The CDR3 runs to 17 residues. CDR3 sequence (DNA): TGTGCCAGCAGCCATTCCGACGCAGCCCCTTTCTCCTACGAGCAGTACTTC. Its translation is CASSHSDAAPFSYEQYF.